Following are 13 T cell receptor beta chains from one sample sequenced in a study of low-dose radiotherapy and immunotherapy resistance in tumors. The time point denotes: before trial treatment. Over about 19 PCR cycles, TCRs were amplified from a constant-region primer and V-primer adapter. One entry per CDR3 protein results from TCRdb running MiXCR on the reads. This table has about 47,000 distinct CDR3 sequences, about an eighth appearing once. Sample: PBMCs, taken before treatment. These receptors all stem from a female donor with ovarian cancer.

This clonotype has at least ten counts. The V call is TRBV13, the J call TRBJ2-1; TRBD1 or TRBD2 may be the D gene (6 bases each). The CDR3 covers 13 residues. Germline CDR1 and CDR2: PRHDT and FYEKMQ (reference sequence). Deletions cut 6 bases from V and 9 bases from J, with 15 bases between. The CDR3 loop reads CASSPRGRGEQFF. The CDR3 nucleotides are TGTGCCAGCAGTCCTCGGGGGCGGGGTGAGCAGTTCTTC.

This clonotype was detected ten times or more. The chain carries TRBV30 and TRBJ2-7; D gene uncertain. This CDR3 region has 11 residues. Trimming shortened V by 6 bases and J by 1 base, and 7 bases separated the two germline ends. CDR1 is GTSNPN, CDR2 SVGIG, per germline (reference sequence). CDR3 sequence: CACRYSYEQYF. In DNA form, the CDR3 reads TGTGCCTGCCGTTATTCCTACGAGCAGTACTTC.

This clonotype was seen many times. This chain connects TRBV5-1 to TRBJ2-7; TRBD1 matches at 7 bases. This CDR3 comprises 14 residues. Trimming took 0 bases from V and 3 from J; bases not matched to a gene: 3. The germline CDR1 and CDR2 sequences are SGHRS and YFSETQ. The CDR3 reads CASSLEDRRYEQYF. CDR3 DNA: TGCGCCAGCAGCTTGGAGGACAGGCGCTACGAGCAGTACTTC.

This clonotype has ten or more counts. The chain has TRBV6-2 or TRBV6-3 and TRBJ2-7; possible D gene TRBD1, 7 bases. Germline V gives CDR1 MNHEY, CDR2 SVGEGT. The V gene lost 0 bases and the J gene lost 0 bases, with 18 bases spanning the gap. This CDR3 contains 18 residues. The CDR3 is CASSYSIGGGNPSYEQYF. The CDR3 DNA follows: TGTGCCAGCAGTTACTCGATAGGAGGGGGCAATCCCTCCTACGAGCAGTACTTC.

The table lists this clonotype with many counts. V gene TRBV27 combines with J gene TRBJ2-7; 8 positions match TRBD1. Germline values: CDR1 MNHEY, CDR2 SMNVEV (reference sequence). The V gene end was trimmed by 6 bases and the J gene end by 10 bases; junction bases not matched to a gene: 14. The CDR3 extends over 14 amino acids. CDR3 residues: CASRSENSDRAQYF. CDR3 bases: TGTGCCAGCAGAAGCGAAAACTCGGACAGGGCTCAGTACTTC.

This clonotype has a count of ten or more. V is TRBV20-1 and J is TRBJ2-7; unclear D gene. CDR1 and CDR2 from the germline V gene are DFQATT and SNEGSKA (reference sequence). V was clipped by 3 bases and J by 3 bases, with 24 bases between them. The CDR3 has 17 residues. CDR3 nucleotide sequence: TGCAGTGCTAGGCCGGTACAGCTTATTTTAGGAATCTACGAGCAGTACTTC. Protein: CSARPVQLILGIYEQYF.

This clonotype was seen only once. A far larger clone is a single base away, which makes a read error likely. The CDR3 sequence is CARSGLEYEQYF. In DNA form, the CDR3 reads TGTGCCAGAAGTGGACTTGAATACGAGCAGTACTTC. The rearrangement joins TRBV6-8 to TRBJ2-7; D might be TRBD2 (5 bases). The CDR3 runs 12 residues. Trimming pared 9 bases from V and 4 bases from J, leaving 13 bases between. The V gene's germline CDR1 is MNHGY and CDR2 SAAAGT.

In regard to this clonotype: A single base is all that separates this from a far larger clone, so a read error is likely. This rearrangement joins TRBV12-3 or TRBV12-4 to TRBJ2-7; the match to TRBD2 covers 7 bases. Trimming removed 5 bases from V and 7 bases from J; junction bases left unmatched: 14. This CDR3 is built from 15 residues. CDR3 residues: CASSRGGGGDNEQYF. DNA of the CDR3: TGTGCCAGCAGTCGAGGAGGCGGGGGAGACAATGAGCAGTACTTC.

This clonotype was counted ten times or more. The V call is TRBV5-5, the J call TRBJ2-7; D is undetermined. Germline V gene data show CDR1 as SGHKS and CDR2 as YYEKEE (reference sequence). V lost 0 bases and J lost 0, with 10 bases in between. The CDR3 length is 15 residues. CDR3 sequence reads: CASSLASSNSYEQYF. The DNA of the CDR3 is TGTGCCAGCAGCTTGGCGTCCAGCAACTCCTACGAGCAGTACTTC.

This clonotype came up a few times. The rearrangement joins TRBV10-2 to TRBJ2-6; either TRBD1 or TRBD2 may supply D (5 bases each). This CDR3 has 15 residues. Germline-derived CDR1 and CDR2 are WSHSY and SAAADI. With 4 bases removed from V and 2 bases from J, the gap between germline ends came to 9 bases. The CDR3 sequence is CASSVVGAGANVLTF. DNA of the CDR3: TGCGCCAGCAGTGTAGTGGGGGCTGGGGCCAACGTCCTGACTTTC.

This clonotype was observed at least ten times. The rearrangement joins TRBV7-9 to TRBJ1-4; possibly TRBD1 for D (5 bases). Trimming stripped 0 bases from V and 8 bases from J, with 13 bases between. The CDR3 is 15 amino acids. Germline CDR1 and CDR2: SEHNR and FQNEAQ (reference sequence). Written as DNA, the CDR3 is TGTGCCAGCAGCTTAGCGAAGCAGGGTGGGGAAAAACTGTTTTTT. Its translation: CASSLAKQGGEKLFF.

This clonotype was seen ten or more times. The V call is TRBV28, the J call TRBJ2-6; 8 positions agree with TRBD1. The V gene's germline CDR1 is MDHEN and CDR2 SYDVKM. CDR3 length: 15 residues. J lost 0 bases, V lost 6 bases, and 1 base had no gene match. The CDR3 bases are TGTGCCAGCAGGGGACAGGTCTCTGGGGCCAACGTCCTGACTTTC. Protein: CASRGQVSGANVLTF.

This clonotype has ten or more counts. The J gene is TRBJ2-7, the V gene TRBV6-5, with 10 positions matching TRBD1. Germline-derived CDR1 and CDR2 are MNHEY and SVGAGI. The CDR3 consists of 15 residues. V shed 6 bases and J 1 base; nucleotides not matched to a gene: 6. CDR3 sequence: CASRKGTGESYEQYF. For the CDR3, the DNA is TGTGCCAGCAGGAAGGGGACAGGGGAATCCTACGAGCAGTACTTC.